The 11 T cell receptor beta chains listed next were all sequenced from one sample in a study of Ad26.COV2.S vaccination and SARS-CoV-2 variants. The treatment is: around 19 received Ad26.COV2.S at low or high dose, single or two shots; 5 received placebo; per-sample allocation not given. Material that was analyzed had been drawn on day 63 after the first vaccine or placebo injection. Method: immunoSEQ multiplex PCR; TCRdb's copy keeps in-frame clones and lacks some. The table includes 300,000 to 400,000 clones, about 85% detected once. The sequencing used peripheral blood, collected in a trial of Ad26.COV2.S vaccine versus placebo. The receptors originated from a person between 18 and 65 years old who received the Ad26.COV2.S COVID-19 vaccine or a placebo.

CDR3 nucleotide sequence: TGTGCCAGCAGCTTGTCCCGGATCCAAGAGACCCAGTACTTC. The encoded protein is CASSLSRIQETQYF. The chain employs TRBV7-2 and TRBJ2-5; D unclear. CDR3 length equals 14 residues. With 3 bases removed from V and 1 base from J, the gap between germline ends came to 9 bases. Germline-derived CDR1 and CDR2 are SGHTA and FQGNSA.

This clone was counted a single time. This chain links TRBV5-6 with TRBJ1-2, with D hard to call. Germline V CDR1 and CDR2: SGHDT, YYEEEE. The CDR3 covers 14 residues. Trimming took off 0 bases at V and 4 bases at J, with 10 bases between the two ends. The CDR3 DNA follows: TGTGCCAGCAGCTTGGCCCGCAGACTCTATGGCTACACCTTC. It translates to CASSLARRLYGYTF.

This clone was detected ten times or more. V is TRBV4-1 and J is TRBJ1-4; D is unresolved. V dropped 2 bases and J dropped 0 bases, with 4 bases sitting between them. This CDR3 comprises 14 residues. Per the germline V gene, CDR1 is MGHRA and CDR2 is YSYEKL. CDR3 in DNA: TGCGCCAGCAGCCAACTGGCAACTAATGAAAAACTGTTTTTT. The encoded protein is CASSQLATNEKLFF.

This clone was picked up a small number of times. This chain links TRBV27 with TRBJ2-7, with D perhaps TRBD2 (5 bases). V lost 5 bases, J lost 2 bases, and 13 bases lay in between. Germline V lookup: CDR1 MNHEY, CDR2 SMNVEV (reference sequence). The CDR3 has 14 residues. The CDR3 is CASSPRSEAYEQYF. In nucleotides, the CDR3 is TGTGCCAGCAGTCCGCGCTCGGAGGCCTACGAGCAGTACTTC.

The chain employs TRBV7-2 and TRBJ1-6, with TRBD1 matching 9 bases. The ends lost 3 bases at V and 13 bases at J; junction bases unmatched: 7. The CDR3 contains 14 residues. CDR1 and CDR2 from the germline V gene are SGHTA and FQGNSA. DNA for the CDR3: TGTGCCAGCAGCTTCCGGGACAGGGAAAGGCCCCTCCACTTT. It specifies CASSFRDRERPLHF.

This clone occurred many times. The rearrangement links TRBV24-1 to TRBJ2-2; 9 bases are shared with TRBD1. V was pared by 7 bases and J by 7 bases, with 15 bases of the junction left unmatched. The CDR3 contains 17 residues. The germline V gene encodes CDR1 KGHDR and CDR2 SFDVKD. CDR3 residues: CATRGGRQGGLDGELFF. For the CDR3, the DNA is TGTGCCACCAGAGGCGGTAGACAGGGGGGTTTAGACGGGGAGCTGTTTTTT.

The chain is built from TRBV7-9 and TRBJ2-7, with 8 bases matching TRBD1. CDR3 length: 16 amino acids. The V gene's germline CDR1 is SEHNR and CDR2 FQNEAQ (reference sequence). V lost 4 bases, J lost 2 bases, and 10 bases stayed unmatched. CDR3 residues: CASSSDRGRGTYEQYF. The CDR3 nucleotides read TGTGCCAGCAGCTCAGACAGGGGTAGGGGTACCTACGAGCAGTACTTC. Looking up the rest from reference TRBV7-9 and TRBJ2-7 gives the full variable domain: DTGVSQNPRHKITKRGQNVTFRCDPISEHNRLYWYRQTLGQGPEFLTYFQNEAQLEKSRLLSDRFSAERPKGSFSTLEIQRTEQGDSAMYLCASSSDRGRGTYEQYFGPGTRLTVT.

The rearrangement joins TRBV5-5 to TRBJ2-1; weak D call: TRBD1 (6 bases). V was pared by 1 base and J by 4 bases, with 18 bases between. The CDR3 consists of 17 residues. Germline V CDR1 and CDR2: SGHKS, YYEKEE (reference sequence). CDR3 DNA sequence: TGTGCCAGCAGCTTGTTGTTGCCGGGGACAAATTACAATGAGCAGTTCTTC. Its protein is CASSLLLPGTNYNEQFF.

The chain recombines TRBV5-6 with TRBJ2-2; a possible D gene is TRBD1 (6 bases). The CDR3 has 15 residues. The V end lost 7 bases, the J end lost 2 bases, and 15 bases lay between the germline ends. The germline V gene has CDR1 SGHDT and CDR2 YYEEEE. DNA of the CDR3: TGTGCCAGCTCCTCGCGGACAGACAACACCGGGGAGCTGTTTTTT. Translated: CASSSRTDNTGELFF.

Many counts were recorded for this clone. V is TRBV7-2 and J is TRBJ2-7; D is undetermined. V lost 1 base and J 5 bases, leaving 9 bases between the germline ends. Germline assignment: CDR1 SGHTA and CDR2 FQGNSA. The CDR3 contains 13 residues. For the CDR3, the DNA is TGTGCCAGCAGCTTAGGGCAGCTGGACGAGCAGTACTTC. It yields the protein CASSLGQLDEQYF.

The chain has TRBV6-5 and TRBJ2-7, with D perhaps matching TRBD1 (6 bases). Germline V gives CDR1 MNHEY, CDR2 SVGAGI. The CDR3 has 15 amino acids. V was pared by 7 bases and J by 1 base, with 17 bases between. The CDR3 nucleotides are TGTGCCAGCATCCTCGGGGTAGGGGGATCCTACGAGCAGTACTTC. This sequence encodes CASILGVGGSYEQYF.